This record covers a single TCR beta chain. Positive PCR dates covered March to December 2020, before US Alpha, Beta and Delta variants. The CDR3 totals 17 residues. Germline CDR1 and CDR2: DFQATT and SNEGSKA (reference sequence). V was trimmed by 6 bases and J by 4 bases, leaving 25 bases between them. The data were taken from a study of vaccination and CD4 T cells after COVID-19. Study-wide context: Convalescent donors totaled six males and four females, including two who were Hispanic. Each person enrolled got two BNT162b2 or mRNA-1273 vaccine doses.

TCRdb recomputed calls from the PCR reads with MiXCR, one row per CDR3 protein. The sample consists of 20,000 to 25,000 distinct CDR3 sequences, more than 45% of them appearing once. The receptor was isolated from a human donor who had recovered from COVID-19. This material consisted of CD4+ T cells from blood, taken before SARS-CoV-2 vaccination. The V gene is TRBV20-1, the J gene TRBJ2-1; no definite D call. In DNA, the CDR3 is TGCAGTGCCCGAGAGGCGTCGCAGGTGAGAAGGTACAATGAGCAGTTCTTC. This encodes CSAREASQVRRYNEQFF.